This note documents a single T cell receptor (beta chain) sequence. The antigen is unknown. CDR3 length: 10 amino acids. Germline loops: CDR1 GTSNPN, CDR2 SVGIG (reference sequence). Trimming left V 4 bases short and J 4 bases short, with 3 bases between. Produced via immunoSEQ multiplex PCR; TCRdb's table is partial and in-frame only. The table includes approximately 2,200,000 clones, about 92% detected once. The record originates from a study of shared clonotypes between healthy human individuals. Study at large: CD4 naive and CD4 memory each took three plates per donor, while CD8 naive took two and CD8 memory one.

Regarding the study as a whole: A few donors had roughly 5% of their naive CD4 clonotypes in common.

Naive-designated CD8 cells lacked CD45RO, were positively enriched for CCR7, and omitted terminally differentiated effector memory CD45RA+ cells. The sequenced sample was naive CD8+ T cells from PBMCs. The TCR was taken from a man younger than 35 in good health. Some clones in this sample may be carry-over from other donors' samples. The chain carries TRBV30 and TRBJ2-3; D is unresolved. CDR3 protein: CAWTADTQYF. CDR3 sequence (DNA): TGTGCCTGGACCGCAGATACGCAGTATTTT.